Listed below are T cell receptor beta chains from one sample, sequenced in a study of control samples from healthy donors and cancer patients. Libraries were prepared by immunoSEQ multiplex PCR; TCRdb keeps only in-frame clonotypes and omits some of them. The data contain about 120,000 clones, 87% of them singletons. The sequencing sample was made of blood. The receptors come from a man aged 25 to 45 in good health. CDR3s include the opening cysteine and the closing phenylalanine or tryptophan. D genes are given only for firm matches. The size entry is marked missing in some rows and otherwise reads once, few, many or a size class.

CASSQWRGETQYF | TGCGCCAGCAGCCAATGGCGGGGGGAGACCCAGTACTTC | TRBV4-1 | TRBD2 | few | TRBJ2-5
CASSQGQGAHQPQHF | TGTGCCAGCAGCCAAGGCCAGGGGGCGCATCAGCCCCAGCATTTT | TRBV3-1/TRBV3-2 | TRBD1 | NA | TRBJ1-5
CASSDLGQNYGYTF | TGTGCCAGCAGTGACTTGGGACAGAACTATGGCTACACCTTC | TRBV28 | TRBD1 | NA | TRBJ1-2
CAINEGITGNTIYF | TGTGCCATCAACGAGGGGATCACTGGAAACACCATATATTTT | TRBV10-3 | NA | few | TRBJ1-3
CASRGAGNTGELFF | TGTGCCAGCAGGGGGGCCGGGAACACCGGGGAGCTGTTTTTT | TRBV3-1/TRBV3-2 | NA | NA | TRBJ2-2
CATSRERVRQPQHF | TGTGCCACCAGCAGAGAGAGGGTACGACAGCCCCAGCATTTT | TRBV15 | NA | NA | TRBJ1-5
CASSSTGGSRLDTQYF | TGTGCCAGCAGTTCCACCGGGGGTAGTCGTTTAGATACGCAGTATTTT | TRBV27 | NA | NA | TRBJ2-3
CASSELTGDSSGANVLTF | TGTGCCAGCAGTGAGTTGACAGGAGATAGCTCTGGGGCCAACGTCCTGACTTTC | TRBV25-1 | NA | NA | TRBJ2-6
CASSSRTEEKLFF | TGTGCCAGCAGTTCTCGGACAGAAGAAAAACTGTTTTTT | TRBV25-1 | NA | NA | TRBJ1-4
CASSPFRELTDTQYF | TGTGCCAGCTCACCTTTCCGGGAACTCACAGATACGCAGTATTTT | TRBV18 | NA | few | TRBJ2-3
CASSQDSAGAGTGELFF | TGTGCCAGCAGCCAAGATTCGGCAGGGGCGGGGACCGGGGAGCTGTTTTTT | TRBV4-2 | NA | NA | TRBJ2-2
CASKKGAYEQYF | TGTGCCAGCAAAAAGGGAGCCTACGAGCAGTACTTC | TRBV2 | NA | NA | TRBJ2-7
CASSFVTGAIGELFF | TGTGCCAGCAGCTTCGTGACAGGGGCCATCGGGGAGCTGTTTTTT | TRBV11-3 | TRBD1 | once | TRBJ2-2
CASSRTGGGNTEAFF | TGCGCCAGCAGCCGTACAGGGGGCGGGAACACTGAAGCTTTCTTT | TRBV5-1 | TRBD1 | NA | TRBJ1-1
CASSPGRHSNQPQHF | TGTGCCAGCAGCCCCGGGAGACATAGCAATCAGCCCCAGCATTTT | TRBV9 | NA | NA | TRBJ1-5
CASSELAGATGNEQFF | TGTGCCAGCAGCGAACTAGCGGGGGCCACGGGGAATGAGCAGTTCTTC | TRBV7-8 | TRBD2 | NA | TRBJ2-1
CASSYRVGSVEAFF | TGTGCCAGCAGTTACCGGGTAGGGAGTGTGGAAGCTTTCTTT | TRBV27 | NA | once | TRBJ1-1
CASSQGQAPYTEAFF | TGCGCCAGCAGCCAAGGGCAGGCCCCCTACACTGAAGCTTTCTTT | TRBV4-1 | NA | NA | TRBJ1-1
CAISAMGEWVAEAFF | TGTGCCATCAGTGCTATGGGAGAATGGGTCGCTGAAGCTTTCTTT | TRBV10-3 | NA | few | TRBJ1-1
CASSPTGNSNQPQHF | TGCGCCAGCAGCCCAACAGGGAATAGCAATCAGCCCCAGCATTTT | TRBV10-2 | NA | NA | TRBJ1-5
CASSATGSPLHF | TGCGCCAGCAGTGCAACAGGTTCACCCCTCCACTTT | TRBV10-1 | NA | few | TRBJ1-6
CATSQTGVDYGYTF | TGTGCCACCAGTCAAACAGGGGTTGACTATGGCTACACCTTC | TRBV24-1 | TRBD1 | once | TRBJ1-2
CASSVEGGVQTEAFF | TGTGCCAGCAGCGTAGAGGGAGGGGTTCAGACTGAAGCTTTCTTT | TRBV9 | NA | NA | TRBJ1-1
CSVETAGNTIYF | TGCAGCGTTGAAACCGCCGGAAACACCATATATTTT | TRBV29-1 | NA | NA | TRBJ1-3
CPPAWNSPLHF | TGTCCACCGGCCTGGAATTCACCCCTCCACTTT | TRBV19 | NA | NA | TRBJ1-6
CASSYKRGKETQYF | TGTGCCAGCAGTTACAAGCGGGGAAAAGAGACCCAGTACTTC | TRBV6-5 | TRBD2 | NA | TRBJ2-5
CASSEMGQNIQYF | TGTGCCAGCAGTGAGATGGGACAAAACATTCAGTACTTC | TRBV6-1 | NA | NA | TRBJ2-4